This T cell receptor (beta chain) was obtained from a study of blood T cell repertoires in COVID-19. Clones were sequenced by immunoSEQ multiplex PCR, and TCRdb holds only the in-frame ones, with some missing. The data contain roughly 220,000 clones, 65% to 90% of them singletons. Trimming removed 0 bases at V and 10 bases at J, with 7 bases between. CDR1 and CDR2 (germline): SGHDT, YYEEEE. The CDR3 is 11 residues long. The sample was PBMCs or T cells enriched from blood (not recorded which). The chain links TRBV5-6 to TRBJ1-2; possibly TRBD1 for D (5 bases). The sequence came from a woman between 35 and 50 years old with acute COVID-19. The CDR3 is CASSLEGPYTF. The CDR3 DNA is TGTGCCAGCAGCTTGGAGGGGCCCTACACCTTC.